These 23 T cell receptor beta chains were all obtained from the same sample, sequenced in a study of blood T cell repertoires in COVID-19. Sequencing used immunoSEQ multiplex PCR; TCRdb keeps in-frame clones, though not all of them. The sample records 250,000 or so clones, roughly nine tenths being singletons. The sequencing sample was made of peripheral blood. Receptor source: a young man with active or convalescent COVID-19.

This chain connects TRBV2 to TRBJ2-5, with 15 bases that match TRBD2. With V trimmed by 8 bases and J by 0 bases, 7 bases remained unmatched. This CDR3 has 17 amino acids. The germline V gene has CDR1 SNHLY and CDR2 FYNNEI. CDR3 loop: CASYGTSGGTYQETQYF. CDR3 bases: TGTGCCAGCTATGGGACTAGCGGGGGGACTTACCAAGAGACCCAGTACTTC.

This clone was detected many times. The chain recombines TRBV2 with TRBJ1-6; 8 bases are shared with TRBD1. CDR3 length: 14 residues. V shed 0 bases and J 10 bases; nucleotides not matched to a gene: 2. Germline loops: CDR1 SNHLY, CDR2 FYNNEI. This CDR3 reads CASSEADRGSPLHF. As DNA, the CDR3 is TGTGCCAGCAGTGAAGCCGACAGGGGATCACCCCTCCACTTT.

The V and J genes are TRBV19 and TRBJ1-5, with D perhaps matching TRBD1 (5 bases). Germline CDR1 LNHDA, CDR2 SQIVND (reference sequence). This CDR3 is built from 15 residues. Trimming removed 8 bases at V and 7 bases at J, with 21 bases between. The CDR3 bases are TGTGCCAGTCTTAAGGAGGGGAAGGGAGAACAGCCCCAGCATTTT. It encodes CASLKEGKGEQPQHF.

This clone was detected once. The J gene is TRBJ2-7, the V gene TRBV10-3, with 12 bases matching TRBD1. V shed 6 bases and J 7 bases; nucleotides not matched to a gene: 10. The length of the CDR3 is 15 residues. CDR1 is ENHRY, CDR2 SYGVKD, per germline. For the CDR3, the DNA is TGTGCCATCAGCCCACAGGGACAGGGGGCAGGGGAGCAGTACTTC. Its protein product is CAISPQGQGAGEQYF.

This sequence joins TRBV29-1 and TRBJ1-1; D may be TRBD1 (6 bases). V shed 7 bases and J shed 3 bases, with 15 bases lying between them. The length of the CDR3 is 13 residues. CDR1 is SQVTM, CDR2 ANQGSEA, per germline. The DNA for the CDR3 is TGCAGCGACCGACAGGATCGGTACACTGAAGCTTTCTTT. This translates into CSDRQDRYTEAFF.

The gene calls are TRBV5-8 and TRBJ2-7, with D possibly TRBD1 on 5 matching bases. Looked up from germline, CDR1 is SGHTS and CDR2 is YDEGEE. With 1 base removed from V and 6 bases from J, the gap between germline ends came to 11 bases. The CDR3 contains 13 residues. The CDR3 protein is CASSLTRVGEQYF. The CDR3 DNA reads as TGTGCCAGCAGCTTGACCAGGGTTGGCGAGCAGTACTTC.

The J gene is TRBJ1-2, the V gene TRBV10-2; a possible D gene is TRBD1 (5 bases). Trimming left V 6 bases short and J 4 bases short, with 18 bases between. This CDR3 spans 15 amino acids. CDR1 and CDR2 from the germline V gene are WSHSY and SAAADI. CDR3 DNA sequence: TGCGCCAGCAGCTTGACCAGGGAGGCTATCTATGGCTACACCTTC. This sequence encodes CASSLTREAIYGYTF.

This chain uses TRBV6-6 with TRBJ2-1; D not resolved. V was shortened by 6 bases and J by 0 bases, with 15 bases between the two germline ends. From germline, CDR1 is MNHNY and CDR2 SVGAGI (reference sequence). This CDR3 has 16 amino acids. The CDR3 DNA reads TGTGCCAGCAGCCAACGACTGGCGAGCTCCTACAATGAGCAGTTCTTC. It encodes CASSQRLASSYNEQFF.

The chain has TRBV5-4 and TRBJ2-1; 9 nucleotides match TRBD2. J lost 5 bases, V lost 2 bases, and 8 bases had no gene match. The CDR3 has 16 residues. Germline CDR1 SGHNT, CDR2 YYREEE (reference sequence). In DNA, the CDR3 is TGTGCCAGCAGCTTTCTAGCGGGGACGAAACACAATGAGCAGTTCTTC. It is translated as CASSFLAGTKHNEQFF.

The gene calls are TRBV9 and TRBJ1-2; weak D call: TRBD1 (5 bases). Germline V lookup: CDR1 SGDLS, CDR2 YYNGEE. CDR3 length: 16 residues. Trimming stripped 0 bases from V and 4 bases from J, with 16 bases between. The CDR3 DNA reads TGTGCCAGCAGCGTAGGTCGGGCGACAGCCCTCTATGGCTACACCTTC. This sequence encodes CASSVGRATALYGYTF.

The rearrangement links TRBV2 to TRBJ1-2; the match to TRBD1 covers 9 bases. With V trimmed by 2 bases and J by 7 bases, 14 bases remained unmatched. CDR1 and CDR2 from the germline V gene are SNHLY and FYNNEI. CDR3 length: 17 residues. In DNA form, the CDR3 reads TGTGCCAGCAGTGAACAGTACGGGGACAGGGCTTCGAGTGGCTACACCTTC. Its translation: CASSEQYGDRASSGYTF.

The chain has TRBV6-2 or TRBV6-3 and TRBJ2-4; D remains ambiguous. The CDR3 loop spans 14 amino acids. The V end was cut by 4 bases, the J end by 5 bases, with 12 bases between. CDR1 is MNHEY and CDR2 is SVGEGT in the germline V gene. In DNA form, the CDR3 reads TGTGCCAGCAGTTTGAGTTTTACCCAAAACATTCAGTACTTC. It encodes CASSLSFTQNIQYF.

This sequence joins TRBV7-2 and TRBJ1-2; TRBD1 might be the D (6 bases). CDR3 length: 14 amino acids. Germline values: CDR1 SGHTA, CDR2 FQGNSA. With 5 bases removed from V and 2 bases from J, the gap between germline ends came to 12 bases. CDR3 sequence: CASSGQYPNYGYTF. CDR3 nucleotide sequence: TGTGCCAGCAGCGGACAGTACCCCAACTATGGCTACACCTTC.

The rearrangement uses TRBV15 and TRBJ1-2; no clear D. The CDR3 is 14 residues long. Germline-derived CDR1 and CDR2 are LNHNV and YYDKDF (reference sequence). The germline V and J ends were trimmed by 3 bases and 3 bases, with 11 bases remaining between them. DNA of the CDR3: TGTGCCACCAGCAGCGCCCAGGTGGACTATGGCTACACCTTC. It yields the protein CATSSAQVDYGYTF.

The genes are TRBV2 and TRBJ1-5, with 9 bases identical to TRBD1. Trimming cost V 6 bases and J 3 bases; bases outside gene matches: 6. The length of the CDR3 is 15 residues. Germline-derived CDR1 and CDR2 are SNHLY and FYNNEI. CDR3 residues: CASRTRTGDNQPQHF. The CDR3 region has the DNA TGTGCCAGCAGAACCCGGACAGGGGACAATCAGCCCCAGCATTTT.

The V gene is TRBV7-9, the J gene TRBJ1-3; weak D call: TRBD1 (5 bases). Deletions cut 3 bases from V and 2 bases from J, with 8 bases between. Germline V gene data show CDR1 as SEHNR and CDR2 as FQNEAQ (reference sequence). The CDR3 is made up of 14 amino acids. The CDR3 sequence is CASSFSGAGNTIYF. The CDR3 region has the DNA TGTGCCAGCAGCTTCTCGGGGGCTGGAAACACCATATATTTT.

The DNA of the CDR3 is TGTGCCAGCAGCTTGGCCCGCCCGGGTCTACTGGGGGGATTAGAGACCCAGTACTTC. As protein: CASSLARPGLLGGLETQYF. The chain uses TRBV5-4 and TRBJ2-5; weak D call: TRBD2 (6 bases). Trimming cost V 0 bases and J 4 bases, with 25 bases left between them. CDR3 length equals 19 residues. Germline V gene lookup returns CDR1 SGHNT and CDR2 YYREEE (reference sequence).

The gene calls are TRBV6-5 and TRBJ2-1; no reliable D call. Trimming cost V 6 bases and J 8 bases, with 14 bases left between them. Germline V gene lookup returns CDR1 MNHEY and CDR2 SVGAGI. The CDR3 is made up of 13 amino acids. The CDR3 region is CASSVEPGDEQFF. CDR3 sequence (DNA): TGTGCCAGCAGCGTGGAGCCTGGCGATGAGCAGTTCTTC.

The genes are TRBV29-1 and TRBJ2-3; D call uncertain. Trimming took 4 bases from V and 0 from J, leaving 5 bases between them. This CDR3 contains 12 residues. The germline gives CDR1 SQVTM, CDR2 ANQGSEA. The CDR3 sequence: CSVVRSTDTQYF. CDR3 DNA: TGCAGCGTTGTACGGAGCACAGATACGCAGTATTTT.

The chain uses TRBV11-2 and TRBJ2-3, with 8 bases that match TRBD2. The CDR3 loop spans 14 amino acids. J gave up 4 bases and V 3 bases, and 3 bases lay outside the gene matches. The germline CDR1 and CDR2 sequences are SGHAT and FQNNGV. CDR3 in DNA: TGTGCCAGCAGCTTCCGGCGGGAGGCAGATACGCAGTATTTT. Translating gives CASSFRREADTQYF.

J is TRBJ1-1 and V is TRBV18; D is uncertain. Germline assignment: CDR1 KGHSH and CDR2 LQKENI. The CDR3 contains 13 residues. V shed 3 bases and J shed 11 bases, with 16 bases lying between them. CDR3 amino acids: CASSPQGSPGAFF. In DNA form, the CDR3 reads TGTGCCAGCTCACCTCAAGGGAGCCCTGGGGCTTTCTTT.

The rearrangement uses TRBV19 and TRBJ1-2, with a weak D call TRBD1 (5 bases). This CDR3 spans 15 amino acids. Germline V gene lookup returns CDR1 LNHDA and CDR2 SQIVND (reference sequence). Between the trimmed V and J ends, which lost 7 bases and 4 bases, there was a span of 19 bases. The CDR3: CASTRQGGVLYGYTF. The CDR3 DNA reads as TGTGCCAGTACCAGGCAGGGTGGAGTACTCTATGGCTACACCTTC.

CDR3 in amino acids: CASSFGGEAHEQYF. In DNA form, the CDR3 reads TGTGCCAGCAGCTTCGGCGGAGAGGCCCACGAGCAGTACTTC. The chain couples TRBV7-9 to TRBJ2-7; D remains unclear. Per germline, CDR1 SEHNR and CDR2 FQNEAQ (reference sequence). CDR3 length equals 14 residues. V was pared by 3 bases and J by 5 bases, with 14 bases between.